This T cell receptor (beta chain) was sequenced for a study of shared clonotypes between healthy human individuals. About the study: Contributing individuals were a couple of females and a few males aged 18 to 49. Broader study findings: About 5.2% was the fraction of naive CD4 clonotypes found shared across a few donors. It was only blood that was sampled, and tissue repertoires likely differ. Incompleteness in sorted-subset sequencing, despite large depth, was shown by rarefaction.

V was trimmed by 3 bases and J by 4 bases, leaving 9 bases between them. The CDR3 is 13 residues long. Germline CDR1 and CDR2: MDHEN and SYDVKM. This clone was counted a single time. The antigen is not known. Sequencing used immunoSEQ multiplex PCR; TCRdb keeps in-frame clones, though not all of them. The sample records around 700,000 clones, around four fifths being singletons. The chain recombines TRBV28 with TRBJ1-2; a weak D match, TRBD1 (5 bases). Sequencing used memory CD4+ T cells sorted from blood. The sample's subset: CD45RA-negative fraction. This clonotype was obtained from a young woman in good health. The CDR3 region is CASSFEGSYGYTF. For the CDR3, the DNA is TGTGCCAGCAGTTTCGAGGGGTCCTATGGCTACACCTTC.